These 30 T cell receptor beta chains were all obtained from the same sample, sequenced in a study of shared clonotypes between healthy human individuals. Sequencing was performed with immunoSEQ multiplex PCR; in TCRdb, only in-frame clones are kept and a portion is missing. This sample yields 2 million to 2.5 million clones, of which 93% are seen a single time; 0.35% to 0.5% belongs to the top ten. Sample: naive CD4+ T cells from PBMCs. Described subset: CD45RA+ positively selected. These receptors were obtained from a young man in good health. Some clones in this sample may be carry-over from other donors' samples.

This rearrangement joins TRBV29-1 to TRBJ2-7; D gene ambiguous. The germline V gene has CDR1 SQVTM and CDR2 ANQGSEA. V was shortened by 5 bases and J by 2 bases, with 16 bases between the two germline ends. This CDR3 is built from 14 residues. CDR3 nucleotides: TGCAGCGTTCGACCGCCGGAATCCCCCTACGAGCAGTACTTC. It is translated as CSVRPPESPYEQYF.

Written as DNA, the CDR3 is TGTGCCACCAGCGGCCACCTTGGGGATGAGCAGTTCTTC. Translating it yields CATSGHLGDEQFF. The chain combines TRBV15 with TRBJ2-1, with no clear D. CDR1 is LNHNV, CDR2 YYDKDF, per germline (reference sequence). The CDR3 covers 13 residues. With 5 bases removed from V and 8 bases from J, the gap between germline ends came to 13 bases.

The chain combines TRBV5-1 with TRBJ1-1; 9 bases match TRBD1. Germline-derived CDR1 and CDR2 are SGHRS and YFSETQ. The J segment lost 2 bases and the V segment lost 4 bases, leaving 6 bases of the junction unmatched. This CDR3 region has 15 residues. The CDR3 sequence is CASSPWDRANTEAFF. CDR3 nucleotide sequence: TGCGCCAGCAGCCCCTGGGACAGGGCTAACACTGAAGCTTTCTTT.

The chain has TRBV6-5 and TRBJ2-3; D remains ambiguous. The V end lost 9 bases, the J end lost 0 bases, and 13 bases lay between the germline ends. Per the germline V gene, CDR1 is MNHEY and CDR2 is SVGAGI. The CDR3 sequence is 14 residues long. The CDR3, as DNA: TGTGCCAGTGCCGTAGACTTAAGCACAGATACGCAGTATTTT. It specifies CASAVDLSTDTQYF.

The rearrangement joins TRBV5-1 to TRBJ2-3; 8 bases match TRBD2. V lost 0 bases and J lost 4; bases outside the gene matches: 16. From germline, CDR1 is SGHRS and CDR2 YFSETQ. The CDR3 length is 19 residues. The CDR3 is CASSLGIAGSISGADTQYF. As DNA, the CDR3 is TGCGCCAGCAGCTTGGGGATAGCGGGATCCATTTCAGGCGCAGATACGCAGTATTTT.

This chain joins TRBV9 and TRBJ2-1; 8 nucleotides match TRBD2. CDR3 length equals 18 residues. Germline CDR1 is SGDLS and CDR2 is YYNGEE. V lost 0 bases to trimming and J lost 4 bases; unmatched junction nucleotides: 12. The CDR3 sequence: CASSVGLERVAGYNEQFF. The CDR3 coding sequence is TGTGCCAGCAGCGTAGGTCTTGAGAGGGTAGCGGGATACAATGAGCAGTTCTTC.

The gene calls are TRBV5-6 and TRBJ2-5; 10 bases map to TRBD2. The last part of the DNA fits TRBJ2-7 better; the J call may be wrong. The CDR3 contains 16 residues. Per germline, CDR1 SGHDT and CDR2 YYEEEE. In DNA form, the CDR3 reads TGTGCCAGCAGCCCCAGCCGGACTAGCGGCCCCTACGAGCAGTACTTC. It encodes CASSPSRTSGPYEQYF.

The rearrangement links TRBV5-4 to TRBJ1-2; D remains unclear. V was pared by 1 base and J by 5 bases, with 15 bases between. Germline CDR1 is SGHNT and CDR2 is YYREEE (reference sequence). The CDR3 has 15 residues. CDR3: CASSLPAEPGYGYTF. For the CDR3, the DNA is TGTGCCAGCAGCTTGCCTGCTGAGCCGGGGTATGGCTACACCTTC.

The V and J genes are TRBV5-6 and TRBJ2-2; D call uncertain. The CDR3 contains 15 residues. Trimming pared 2 bases from V and 1 base from J, leaving 9 bases between. Germline assignment: CDR1 SGHDT and CDR2 YYEEEE. CDR3: CASSLLQLNTGELFF. CDR3 nucleotides: TGTGCCAGCAGCTTACTCCAACTGAACACCGGGGAGCTGTTTTTT.

The chain has TRBV10-1 and TRBJ2-5, with 9 bases lining up with TRBD1. The better agreement between TRBJ2-7 and the DNA end casts doubt on the J call. CDR3 length: 14 residues. Germline lookup yields CDR1 WNHNN and CDR2 SYGVQD (reference sequence). CDR3 loop: CASADGQGRHEQYF. Here the CDR3 DNA reads TGCGCCAGCGCCGACGGACAGGGGAGGCACGAGCAGTACTTC.

This clone was picked up a small number of times. The CDR3 spells CASRPLGQGVEQPQHF. The CDR3 nucleotides read TGTGCCAGCAGGCCCTTGGGACAGGGGGTAGAACAGCCCCAGCATTTT. The V and J genes are TRBV28 and TRBJ1-5; 11 bases line up with TRBD1. Germline V gene lookup returns CDR1 MDHEN and CDR2 SYDVKM. V shed 6 bases and J 7 bases; nucleotides not matched to a gene: 11. The CDR3 spans 16 residues. Complete variable domain (other parts from reference TRBV28 and TRBJ1-5): DVKVTQSSRYLVKRTGEKVFLECVQDMDHENMFWYRQDPGLGLRLIYFSYDVKMKEKGDIPEGYSVSREKKERFSLILESASTNQTSMYLCASRPLGQGVEQPQHFGDGTRLSIL.

This clone was counted a single time. In DNA form, the CDR3 reads TGTGCCAGCAGCTTCATTTCTGGGGCCAACGTCCTGACTTTC. Protein: CASSFISGANVLTF. This sequence joins TRBV7-3 and TRBJ2-6, with unresolved D. CDR1 is SGHTA and CDR2 is FQGTGA in the germline V gene. Deletions cut 3 bases from V and 1 base from J, with 4 bases between. CDR3 size: 14 residues.

The chain uses TRBV28 and TRBJ1-5; possibly TRBD1 for D (5 bases). The CDR3 runs 15 residues. V gave up 4 bases and J gave up 2 bases, with 12 bases separating them. CDR1 MDHEN and CDR2 SYDVKM come from the germline V gene. The CDR3 spells CASSSPSGGNQPQHF. CDR3 nucleotide sequence: TGTGCCAGCAGTTCCCCCTCGGGGGGCAATCAGCCCCAGCATTTT.

The chain has TRBV11-2 and TRBJ2-1, with 9 positions matching TRBD2. The V segment lost 5 bases and the J segment 10 bases; nucleotides outside the gene matches: 6. The CDR3 totals 13 residues. Germline assignment: CDR1 SGHAT and CDR2 FQNNGV. The CDR3 is CASSPGLAAEQFF. The CDR3 DNA sequence: TGTGCCAGCAGCCCGGGACTAGCAGCCGAGCAGTTCTTC.

The chain employs TRBV15 and TRBJ1-2; D ambiguous. The CDR3 runs to 13 residues. CDR1 LNHNV and CDR2 YYDKDF come from the germline V gene (reference sequence). Trimming removed 1 base at V and 10 bases at J, with 13 bases between. CDR3 amino acids: CATSRAGDFFYTF. The CDR3 DNA is TGTGCCACCAGCAGAGCCGGAGACTTTTTCTACACCTTC.

The rearrangement uses TRBV5-1 and TRBJ2-7; D unclear. This CDR3 has 16 residues. Germline CDR1 is SGHRS and CDR2 is YFSETQ. Trimming removed 0 bases at V and 2 bases at J, with 15 bases between. DNA of the CDR3: TGCGCCAGCAGCTTGGCCGCAGTATGGCGGCCCTACGAGCAGTACTTC. Amino acid sequence: CASSLAAVWRPYEQYF.

The J gene is TRBJ1-2, the V gene TRBV27; D remains unclear. CDR1 is MNHEY and CDR2 is SMNVEV in the germline V gene (reference sequence). The CDR3 runs to 16 residues. The V gene lost 3 bases and the J gene lost 4 bases, with 18 bases spanning the gap. DNA for the CDR3: TGTGCCAGCAGTTTCAGTGGCGCACGTTCATCCTATGGCTACACCTTC. This sequence encodes CASSFSGARSSYGYTF.

V usage is TRBV5-1 and J usage is TRBJ1-1, with D possibly being TRBD1 (5 bases). The V gene lost 0 bases and the J gene lost 1 base, with 10 bases spanning the gap. CDR1 is SGHRS, CDR2 YFSETQ, per germline. The CDR3 loop spans 15 amino acids. CDR3 residues: CASSLGTLTNTEAFF. Written as DNA, the CDR3 is TGCGCCAGCAGCTTGGGGACACTTACGAACACTGAAGCTTTCTTT.

The chain links TRBV6-6 to TRBJ2-7, with TRBD2 as a possible D gene (5 bases). Germline V lookup: CDR1 MNHNY, CDR2 SVGAGI (reference sequence). Between the trimmed V and J ends, which lost 10 bases and 0 bases, there was a span of 10 bases. The CDR3 spans 12 residues. CDR3 coding DNA: TGTGCCACCCAAACTAGCTCCTACGAGCAGTACTTC. It yields the protein CATQTSSYEQYF.

The rearrangement joins TRBV7-2 to TRBJ1-4; possibly TRBD1 for D (6 bases). Germline V gives CDR1 SGHTA, CDR2 FQGNSA. V was shortened by 6 bases and J by 8 bases, with 16 bases between the two germline ends. The CDR3 is 14 residues long. Here the CDR3 DNA reads TGTGCCAGCAGGCTAGCAGGGGTCGGGGAAAAACTGTTTTTT. Protein: CASRLAGVGEKLFF.

The V gene is TRBV9, the J gene TRBJ2-3; TRBD2 agrees at 7 bases. CDR1 is SGDLS and CDR2 is YYNGEE in the germline V gene. This CDR3 region has 18 residues. The V gene end was trimmed by 3 bases and the J gene end by 2 bases; junction bases not matched to a gene: 15. CDR3 residues: CASSARRSLAEFTDTQYF. The CDR3, as DNA: TGTGCCAGCAGCGCGCGGAGGAGTCTAGCGGAGTTCACAGATACGCAGTATTTT.

V and J are TRBV2 and TRBJ1-1; 10 bases fit TRBD1. J lost 1 base, V lost 8 bases, and 7 bases had no gene match. The CDR3 is 15 amino acids. CDR1 is SNHLY, CDR2 FYNNEI, per germline. CDR3 bases: TGTGCCAGCGTGGGGACAGGGGAGTGGAACACTGAAGCTTTCTTT. Its protein is CASVGTGEWNTEAFF.

This clone appeared a single time. Distinct nucleotide sequences in the sample also encode this CDR3. CDR3: CASSQGPGQGYEQYF. In DNA, the CDR3 is TGCGCCAGCAGCCAAGGTCCGGGACAGGGCTACGAGCAGTACTTC. The rearrangement links TRBV4-3 to TRBJ2-7, with 9 bases fitting TRBD1. Germline CDR1 LGHNA, CDR2 YSLEER. The CDR3 is 15 residues long. V shed 1 base and J 3 bases; nucleotides not matched to a gene: 4.

The chain uses TRBV27 and TRBJ2-7; 9 bases align to TRBD1. CDR1 and CDR2 (germline): MNHEY, SMNVEV (reference sequence). This CDR3 spans 15 amino acids. V dropped 4 bases and J dropped 2; count of bases not matched to a gene: 6. CDR3: CASSSRWDRAYEQYF. In DNA, the CDR3 is TGTGCCAGCAGTTCGAGATGGGACAGGGCCTACGAGCAGTACTTC.

This chain joins TRBV5-1 and TRBJ2-6; 7 positions agree with TRBD1. With V trimmed by 0 bases and J by 5 bases, 8 bases remained unmatched. This CDR3 is built from 17 residues. Germline-derived CDR1 and CDR2 are SGHRS and YFSETQ. CDR3 protein: CASSLGANRGWANVLTF. The CDR3 DNA reads TGCGCCAGCAGCTTGGGGGCAAACAGGGGTTGGGCCAACGTCCTGACTTTC.

The chain uses TRBV28 and TRBJ1-2; a possible D gene is TRBD1 (5 bases). The germline V gene encodes CDR1 MDHEN and CDR2 SYDVKM. The CDR3 totals 13 residues. Trimming removed 8 bases at V and 7 bases at J, with 17 bases between. The CDR3 nucleotides read TGTGCCAGCCGGGTCGGGGGGTTCGGTGGCTACACCTTC. Amino acid sequence: CASRVGGFGGYTF.

The chain combines TRBV28 with TRBJ2-2; 9 bases agree with TRBD1. After removal of 4 bases from V and 1 base from J, the junction contained 10 bases not matched to a gene. The germline CDR1 and CDR2 sequences are MDHEN and SYDVKM. The CDR3 is 18 amino acids. DNA of the CDR3: TGTGCCAGCAGTTCAACCCCCGGGACAGGGAGGAACACCGGGGAGCTGTTTTTT. Its translation is CASSSTPGTGRNTGELFF.

Points on this clone: At the DNA level, this CDR3 is encoded by other sequences in the same sample as well. The rearrangement joins TRBV7-9 to TRBJ1-1, with 9 bases lining up with TRBD1. Per germline, CDR1 SEHNR and CDR2 FQNEAQ (reference sequence). CDR3 length: 14 amino acids. The J segment lost 1 base and the V segment lost 5 bases, leaving 2 bases of the junction unmatched. The CDR3 here is CASSPGQGNTEAFF. For the CDR3, the DNA is TGTGCCAGCAGCCCGGGACAGGGGAACACTGAAGCTTTCTTT.

Turning to this clone: This sample also contains other DNA sequences that code for the same CDR3. V gene TRBV19 combines with J gene TRBJ2-2; no clear D gene. V shed 6 bases and J shed 1 base, with 6 bases lying between them. CDR1 and CDR2 (germline): LNHDA, SQIVND (reference sequence). The CDR3 has 13 residues. Here the CDR3 reads CASSPRNTGELFF. The CDR3 region has the DNA TGTGCCAGTAGCCCAAGGAACACCGGGGAGCTGTTTTTT.

Notes on this clone: The identical CDR3 is also encoded by other nucleotide sequences in the sample. V gene TRBV27 combines with J gene TRBJ2-4; unclear D gene. The CDR3 consists of 14 residues. V shed 3 bases and J shed 0 bases, with 6 bases lying between them. CDR1 and CDR2 from the germline V gene are MNHEY and SMNVEV (reference sequence). CDR3: CASSLLGAKNIQYF. The CDR3 DNA is TGTGCCAGCAGTTTGCTGGGAGCCAAAAACATTCAGTACTTC.